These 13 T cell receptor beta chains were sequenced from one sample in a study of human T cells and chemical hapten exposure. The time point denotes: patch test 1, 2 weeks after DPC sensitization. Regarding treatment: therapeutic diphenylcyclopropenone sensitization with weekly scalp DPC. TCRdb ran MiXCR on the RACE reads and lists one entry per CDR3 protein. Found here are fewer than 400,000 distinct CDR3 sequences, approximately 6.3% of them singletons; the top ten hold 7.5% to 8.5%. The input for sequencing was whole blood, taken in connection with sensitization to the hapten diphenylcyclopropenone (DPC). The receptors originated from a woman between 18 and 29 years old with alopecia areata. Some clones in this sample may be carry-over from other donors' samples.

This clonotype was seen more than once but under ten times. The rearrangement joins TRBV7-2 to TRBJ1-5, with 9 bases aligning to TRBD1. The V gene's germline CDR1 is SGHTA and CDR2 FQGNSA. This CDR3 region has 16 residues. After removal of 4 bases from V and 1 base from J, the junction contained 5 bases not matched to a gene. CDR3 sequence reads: CASSSGQGTSNQPQHF. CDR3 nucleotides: TGTGCCAGCAGCTCAGGACAGGGGACAAGCAATCAGCCCCAGCATTTT.

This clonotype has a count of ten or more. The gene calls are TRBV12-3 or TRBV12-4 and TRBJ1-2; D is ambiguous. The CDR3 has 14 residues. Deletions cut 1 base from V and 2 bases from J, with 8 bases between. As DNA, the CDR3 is TGTGCCAGCAGTTTAGGCACTCTGAACTATGGCTACACCTTC. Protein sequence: CASSLGTLNYGYTF.

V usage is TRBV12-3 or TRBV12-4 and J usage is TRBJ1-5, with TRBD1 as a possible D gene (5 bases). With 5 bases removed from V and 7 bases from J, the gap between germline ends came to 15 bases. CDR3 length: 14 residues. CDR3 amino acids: CASSGREGQQPQHF. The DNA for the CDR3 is TGTGCCAGCAGTGGCAGGGAGGGGCAACAGCCCCAGCATTTT.

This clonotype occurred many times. The CDR3 is CATQAPGNTIYF. For the CDR3, the DNA is TGTGCCACCCAGGCTCCGGGAAACACCATATATTTT. The gene calls are TRBV12-3 or TRBV12-4 and TRBJ1-3; D gene unclear. The CDR3 is 12 residues long. The germline V and J ends were trimmed by 10 bases and 4 bases, with 11 bases remaining between them.

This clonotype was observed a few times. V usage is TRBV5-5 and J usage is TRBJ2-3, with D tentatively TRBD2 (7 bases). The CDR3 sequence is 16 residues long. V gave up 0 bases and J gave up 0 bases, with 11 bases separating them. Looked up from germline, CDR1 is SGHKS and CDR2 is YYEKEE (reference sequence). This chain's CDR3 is CASSLDRGGSTDTQYF. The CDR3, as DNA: TGTGCCAGCAGCTTGGATAGGGGGGGAAGCACAGATACGCAGTATTTT.

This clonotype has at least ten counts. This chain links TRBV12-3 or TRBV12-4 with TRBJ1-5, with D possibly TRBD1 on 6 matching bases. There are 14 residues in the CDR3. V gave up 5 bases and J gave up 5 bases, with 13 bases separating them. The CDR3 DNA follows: TGTGCCAGCAGTGCCCGGACAGAGCATCAGCCCCAGCATTTT. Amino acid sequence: CASSARTEHQPQHF.

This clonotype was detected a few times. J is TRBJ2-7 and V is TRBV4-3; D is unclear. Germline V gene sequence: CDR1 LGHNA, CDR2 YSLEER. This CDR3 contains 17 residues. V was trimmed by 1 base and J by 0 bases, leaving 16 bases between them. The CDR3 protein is CASSQGLQTVYSYEQYF. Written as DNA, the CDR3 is TGCGCCAGCAGCCAAGGGTTACAGACTGTCTACTCCTACGAGCAGTACTTC.

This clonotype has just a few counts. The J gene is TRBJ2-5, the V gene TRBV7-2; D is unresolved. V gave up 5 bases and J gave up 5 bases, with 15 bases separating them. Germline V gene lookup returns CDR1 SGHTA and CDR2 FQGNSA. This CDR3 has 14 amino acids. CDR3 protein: CASSHARRRETQYF. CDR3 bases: TGTGCCAGCAGCCATGCTAGGAGACGGGAGACCCAGTACTTC. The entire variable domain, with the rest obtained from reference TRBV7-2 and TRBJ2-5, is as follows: GAGVSQSPSNKVTEKGKDVELRCDPISGHTALYWYRQSLGQGLEFLIYFQGNSAPDKSGLPSDRFSAERTGGSVSTLTIQRTQQEDSAVYLCASSHARRRETQYFGPGTRLLVL.

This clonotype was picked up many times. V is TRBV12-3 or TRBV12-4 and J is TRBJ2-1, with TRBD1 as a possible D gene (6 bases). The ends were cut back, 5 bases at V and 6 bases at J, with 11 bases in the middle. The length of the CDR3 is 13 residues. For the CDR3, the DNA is TGTGCCAGCAGTCGTACAGGGCTCAATGAGCAGTTCTTC. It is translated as CASSRTGLNEQFF.

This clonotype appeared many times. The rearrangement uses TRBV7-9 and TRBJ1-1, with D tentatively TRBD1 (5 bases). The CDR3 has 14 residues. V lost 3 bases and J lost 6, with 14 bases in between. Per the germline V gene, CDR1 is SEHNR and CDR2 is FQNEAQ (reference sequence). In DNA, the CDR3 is TGTGCCAGCAGCTTTTCGGGGGGTAGGGCTGAAGCTTTCTTT. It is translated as CASSFSGGRAEAFF.

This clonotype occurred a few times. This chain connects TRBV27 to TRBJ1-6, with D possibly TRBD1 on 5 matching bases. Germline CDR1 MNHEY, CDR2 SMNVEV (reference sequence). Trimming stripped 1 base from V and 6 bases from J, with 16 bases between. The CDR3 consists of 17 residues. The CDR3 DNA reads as TGTGCCAGCAGTTTATACCCCTCCGGACAAACTAATTCACCCCTCCACTTT. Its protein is CASSLYPSGQTNSPLHF.

The CDR3 region has the DNA TGTGCCAGCAGTTACCCCCTGGGCTTGAACGGGGAGCTGTTTTTT. Protein product: CASSYPLGLNGELFF. The chain uses TRBV6-2 or TRBV6-3 and TRBJ2-2, with D uncertain. The CDR3 contains 15 residues. The V end lost 2 bases, the J end lost 7 bases, and 14 bases lay between the germline ends. Germline loops: CDR1 MNHEY, CDR2 SVGEGT.

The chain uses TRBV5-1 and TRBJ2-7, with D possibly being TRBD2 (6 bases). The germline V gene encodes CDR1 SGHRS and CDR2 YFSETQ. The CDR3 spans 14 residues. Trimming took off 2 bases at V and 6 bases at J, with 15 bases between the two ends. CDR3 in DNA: TGCGCCAGCAGCTTCGGACTACTACGCTCCGAGCAGTACTTC. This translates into CASSFGLLRSEQYF.